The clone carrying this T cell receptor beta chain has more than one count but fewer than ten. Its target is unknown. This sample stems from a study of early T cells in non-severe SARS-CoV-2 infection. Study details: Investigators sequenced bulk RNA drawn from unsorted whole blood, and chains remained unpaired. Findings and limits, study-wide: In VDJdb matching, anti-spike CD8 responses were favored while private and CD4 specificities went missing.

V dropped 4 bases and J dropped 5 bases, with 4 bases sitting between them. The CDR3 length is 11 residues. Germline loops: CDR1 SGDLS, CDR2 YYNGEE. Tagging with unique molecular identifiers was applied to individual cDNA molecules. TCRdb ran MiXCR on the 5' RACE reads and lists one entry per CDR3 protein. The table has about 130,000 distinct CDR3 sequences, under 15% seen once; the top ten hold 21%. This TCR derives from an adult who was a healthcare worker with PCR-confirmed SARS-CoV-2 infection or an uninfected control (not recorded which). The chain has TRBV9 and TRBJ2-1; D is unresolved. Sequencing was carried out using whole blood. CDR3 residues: CASSINNEQFF. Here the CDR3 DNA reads TGTGCCAGCAGCATTAACAATGAGCAGTTCTTC. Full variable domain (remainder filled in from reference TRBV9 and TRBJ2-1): DSGVTQTPKHLITATGQRVTLRCSPRSGDLSVYWYQQSLDQGLQFLIQYYNGEERAKGNILERFSAQQFPDLHSELNLSSLELGDSALYFCASSINNEQFFGPGTRLTVL.